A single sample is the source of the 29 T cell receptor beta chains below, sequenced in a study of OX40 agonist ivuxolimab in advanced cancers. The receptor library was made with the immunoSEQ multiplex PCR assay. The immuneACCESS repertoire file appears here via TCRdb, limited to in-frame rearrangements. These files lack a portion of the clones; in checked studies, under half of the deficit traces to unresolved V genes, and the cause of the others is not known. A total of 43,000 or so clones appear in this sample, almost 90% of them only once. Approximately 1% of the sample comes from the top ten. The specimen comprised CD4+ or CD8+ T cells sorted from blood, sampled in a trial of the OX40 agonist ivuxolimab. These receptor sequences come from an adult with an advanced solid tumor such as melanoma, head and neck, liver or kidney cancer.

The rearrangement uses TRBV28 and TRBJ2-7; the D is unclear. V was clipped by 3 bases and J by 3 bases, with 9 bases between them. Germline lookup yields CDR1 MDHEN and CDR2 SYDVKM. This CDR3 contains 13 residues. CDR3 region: CASSLYGVYEQYF. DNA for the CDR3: TGTGCCAGCAGTTTGTATGGGGTCTACGAGCAGTACTTC.

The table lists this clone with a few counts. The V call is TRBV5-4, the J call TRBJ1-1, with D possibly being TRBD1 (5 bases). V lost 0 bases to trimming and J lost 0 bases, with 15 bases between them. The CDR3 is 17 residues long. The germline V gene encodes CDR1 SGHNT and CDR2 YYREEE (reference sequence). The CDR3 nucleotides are TGTGCCAGCAGCTTGGGCGGGGCAGGGTCAATGAACACTGAAGCTTTCTTT. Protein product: CASSLGGAGSMNTEAFF.

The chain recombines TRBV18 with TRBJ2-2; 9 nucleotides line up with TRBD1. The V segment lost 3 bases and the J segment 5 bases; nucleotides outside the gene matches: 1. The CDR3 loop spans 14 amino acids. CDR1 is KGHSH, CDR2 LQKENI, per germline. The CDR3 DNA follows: TGTGCCAGCTCACCCGGACAGGGGACCGGGGAGCTGTTTTTT. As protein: CASSPGQGTGELFF.

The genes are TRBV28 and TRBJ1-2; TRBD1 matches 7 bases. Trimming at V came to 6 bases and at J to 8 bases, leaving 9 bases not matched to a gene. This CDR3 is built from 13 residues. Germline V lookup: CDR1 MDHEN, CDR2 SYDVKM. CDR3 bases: TGTGCCAGCAGCCAAGACAGGGACCTAGGCTACACCTTC. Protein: CASSQDRDLGYTF.

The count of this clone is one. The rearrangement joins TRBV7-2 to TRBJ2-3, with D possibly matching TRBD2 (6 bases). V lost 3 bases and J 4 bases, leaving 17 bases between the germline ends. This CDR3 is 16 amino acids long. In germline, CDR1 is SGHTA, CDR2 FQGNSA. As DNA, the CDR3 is TGTGCCAGCAGCTTTGACCCGGGGGTGGGGGCAGATACGCAGTATTTT. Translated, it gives CASSFDPGVGADTQYF. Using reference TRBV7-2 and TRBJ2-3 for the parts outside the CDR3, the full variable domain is GAGVSQSPSNKVTEKGKDVELRCDPISGHTALYWYRQSLGQGLEFLIYFQGNSAPDKSGLPSDRFSAERTGGSVSTLTIQRTQQEDSAVYLCASSFDPGVGADTQYFGPGTRLTVL.

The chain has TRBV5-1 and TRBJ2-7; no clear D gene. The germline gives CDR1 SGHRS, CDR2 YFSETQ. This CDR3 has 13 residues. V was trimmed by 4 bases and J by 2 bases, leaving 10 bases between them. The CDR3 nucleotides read TGCGCCAGCAGCGTGGACCACACCTACGAGCAGTACTTC. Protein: CASSVDHTYEQYF.

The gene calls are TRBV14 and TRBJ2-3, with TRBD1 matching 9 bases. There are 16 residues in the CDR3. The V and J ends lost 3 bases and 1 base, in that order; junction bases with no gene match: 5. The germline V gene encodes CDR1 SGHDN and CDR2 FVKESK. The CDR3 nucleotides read TGTGCCAGCAGCCATCGCCGGGACAGGGGCACAGATACGCAGTATTTT. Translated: CASSHRRDRGTDTQYF.

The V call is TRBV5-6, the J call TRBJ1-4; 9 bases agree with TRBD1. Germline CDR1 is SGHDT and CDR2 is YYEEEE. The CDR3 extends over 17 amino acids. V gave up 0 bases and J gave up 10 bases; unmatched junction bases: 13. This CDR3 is CASSLEAPGQGRRKLFF. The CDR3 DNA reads TGTGCCAGCAGCTTGGAAGCCCCGGGACAGGGTCGGAGAAAACTGTTTTTT.

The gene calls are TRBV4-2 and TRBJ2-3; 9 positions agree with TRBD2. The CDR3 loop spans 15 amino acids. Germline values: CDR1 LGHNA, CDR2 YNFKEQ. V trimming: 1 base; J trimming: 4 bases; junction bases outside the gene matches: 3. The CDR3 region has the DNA TGTGCCAGCAGCCAAGGTAGCGGGAGTTCAGATACGCAGTATTTT. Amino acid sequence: CASSQGSGSSDTQYF.

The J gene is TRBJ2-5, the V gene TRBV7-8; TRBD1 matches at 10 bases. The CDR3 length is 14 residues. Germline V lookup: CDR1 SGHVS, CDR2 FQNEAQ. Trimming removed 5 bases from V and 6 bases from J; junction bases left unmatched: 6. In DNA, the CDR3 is TGTGCCAGCAGCCCTCGGGACAGGGGACAGACCCAGTACTTC. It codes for CASSPRDRGQTQYF.

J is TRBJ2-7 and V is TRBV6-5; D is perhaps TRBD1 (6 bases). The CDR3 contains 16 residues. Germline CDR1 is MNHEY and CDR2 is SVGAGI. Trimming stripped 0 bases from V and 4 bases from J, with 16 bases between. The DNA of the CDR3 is TGTGCCAGCAGTTACTCTGTCACAGGGTATTTGTACGAGCAGTACTTC. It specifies CASSYSVTGYLYEQYF.

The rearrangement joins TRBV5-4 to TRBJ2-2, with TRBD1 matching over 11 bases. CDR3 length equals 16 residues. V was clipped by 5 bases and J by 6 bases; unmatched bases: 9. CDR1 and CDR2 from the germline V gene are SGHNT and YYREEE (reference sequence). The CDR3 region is CASSPPGQGGAGELFF. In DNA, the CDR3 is TGTGCCAGCAGTCCCCCGGGACAGGGGGGGGCCGGGGAGCTGTTTTTT.

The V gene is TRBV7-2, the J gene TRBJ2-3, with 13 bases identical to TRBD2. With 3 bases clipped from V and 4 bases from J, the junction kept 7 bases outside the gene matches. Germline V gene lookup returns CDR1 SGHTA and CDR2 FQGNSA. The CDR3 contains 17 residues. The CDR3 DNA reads TGTGCCAGCAGCTTCCTGCCGACTAGCGGGAGGTCAGATACGCAGTATTTT. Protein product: CASSFLPTSGRSDTQYF.

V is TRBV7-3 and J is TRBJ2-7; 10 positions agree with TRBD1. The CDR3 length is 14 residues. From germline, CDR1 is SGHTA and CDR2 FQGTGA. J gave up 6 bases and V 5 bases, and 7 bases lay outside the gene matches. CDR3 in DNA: TGTGCCAGCAGCGCCACGACAGGGGGCGGCGAGCAGTACTTC. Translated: CASSATTGGGEQYF. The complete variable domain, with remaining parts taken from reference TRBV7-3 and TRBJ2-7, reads GAGVSQTPSNKVTEKGKYVELRCDPISGHTALYWYRQSLGQGPEFLIYFQGTGAADDSGLPNDRFFAVRPEGSVSTLKIQRTERGDSAVYLCASSATTGGGEQYFGPGTRLTVT.

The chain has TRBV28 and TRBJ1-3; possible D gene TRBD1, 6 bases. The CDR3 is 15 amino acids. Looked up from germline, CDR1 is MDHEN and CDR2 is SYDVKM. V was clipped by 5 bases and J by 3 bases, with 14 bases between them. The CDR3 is CASSTYPDSGNTIYF. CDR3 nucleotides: TGTGCCAGCAGTACTTACCCGGACAGTGGAAACACCATATATTTT.

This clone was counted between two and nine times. The CDR3 region has the DNA TGTGCCAGCAGCCCGGACAGCGGGAGTTTTGATACGCAGTATTTT. This gives the protein CASSPDSGSFDTQYF. The rearrangement links TRBV5-4 to TRBJ2-3; 8 nucleotides agree with TRBD2. J gave up 6 bases and V 4 bases, and 10 bases lay outside the gene matches. The CDR3 covers 15 residues. The germline gives CDR1 SGHNT, CDR2 YYREEE (reference sequence).

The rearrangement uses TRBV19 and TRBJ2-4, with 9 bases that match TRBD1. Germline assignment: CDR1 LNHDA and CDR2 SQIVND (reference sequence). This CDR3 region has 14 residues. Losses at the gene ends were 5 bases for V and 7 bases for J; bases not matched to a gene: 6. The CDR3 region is CASSSRDRVNIQYF. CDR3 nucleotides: TGTGCCAGTAGTTCCCGGGACAGGGTGAACATTCAGTACTTC.

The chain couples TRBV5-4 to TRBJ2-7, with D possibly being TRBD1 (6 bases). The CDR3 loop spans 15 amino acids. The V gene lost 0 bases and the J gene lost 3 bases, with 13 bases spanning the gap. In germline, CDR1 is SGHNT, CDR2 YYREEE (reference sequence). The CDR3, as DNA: TGTGCCAGCAGCTTGGAGGGGGACCCGATCTACGAGCAGTACTTC. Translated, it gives CASSLEGDPIYEQYF.

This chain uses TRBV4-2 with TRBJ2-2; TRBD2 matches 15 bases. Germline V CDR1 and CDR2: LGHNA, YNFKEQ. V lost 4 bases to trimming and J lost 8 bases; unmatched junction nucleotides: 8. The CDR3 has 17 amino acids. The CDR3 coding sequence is TGTGCCAGCAGCCCAAGTGGACTAGCGGGAGGGTGGGGGGAGCTGTTTTTT. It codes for CASSPSGLAGGWGELFF.

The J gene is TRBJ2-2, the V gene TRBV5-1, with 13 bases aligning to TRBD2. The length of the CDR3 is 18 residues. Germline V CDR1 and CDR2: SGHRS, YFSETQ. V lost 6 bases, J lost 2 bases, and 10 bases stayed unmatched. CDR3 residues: CASINRGTSGINTGELFF. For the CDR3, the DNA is TGCGCCAGCATCAACCGTGGGACTAGCGGGATTAACACCGGGGAGCTGTTTTTT.

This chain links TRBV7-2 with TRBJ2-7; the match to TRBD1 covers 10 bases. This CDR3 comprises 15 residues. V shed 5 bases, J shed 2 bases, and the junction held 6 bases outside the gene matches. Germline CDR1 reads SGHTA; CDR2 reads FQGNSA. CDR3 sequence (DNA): TGTGCCAGCAGCCCAAGGACAGGGGGGACCTACGAGCAGTACTTC. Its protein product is CASSPRTGGTYEQYF.

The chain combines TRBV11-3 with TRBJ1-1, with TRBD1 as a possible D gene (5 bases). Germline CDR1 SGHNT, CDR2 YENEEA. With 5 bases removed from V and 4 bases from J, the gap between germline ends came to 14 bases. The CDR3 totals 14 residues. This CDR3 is CASSAQAGVTEAFF. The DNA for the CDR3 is TGTGCCAGCAGCGCACAGGCGGGCGTCACTGAAGCTTTCTTT.

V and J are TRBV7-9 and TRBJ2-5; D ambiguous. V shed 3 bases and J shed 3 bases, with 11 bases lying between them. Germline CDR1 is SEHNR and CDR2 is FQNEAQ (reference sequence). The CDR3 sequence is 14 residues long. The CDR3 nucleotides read TGTGCCAGCAGCTTTAGTACAGCCAAAGAGACCCAGTACTTC. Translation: CASSFSTAKETQYF. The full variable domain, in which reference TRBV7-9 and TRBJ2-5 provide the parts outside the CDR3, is DTGVSQNPRHKITKRGQNVTFRCDPISEHNRLYWYRQTLGQGPEFLTYFQNEAQLEKSRLLSDRFSAERPKGSFSTLEIQRTEQGDSAMYLCASSFSTAKETQYFGPGTRLLVL.

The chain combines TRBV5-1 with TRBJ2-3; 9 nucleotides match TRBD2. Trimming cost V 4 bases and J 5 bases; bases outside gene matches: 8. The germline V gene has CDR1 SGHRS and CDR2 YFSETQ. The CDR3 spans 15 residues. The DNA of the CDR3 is TGCGCCAGCAGCCCTAGGGGACTAGCAGGAGATACGCAGTATTTT. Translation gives CASSPRGLAGDTQYF.

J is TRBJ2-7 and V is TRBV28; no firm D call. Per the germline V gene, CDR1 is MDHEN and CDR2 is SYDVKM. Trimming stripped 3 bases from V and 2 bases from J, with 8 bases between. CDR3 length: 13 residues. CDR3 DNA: TGTGCCAGCAGTTTTACAGTTCCCTACGAGCAGTACTTC. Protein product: CASSFTVPYEQYF. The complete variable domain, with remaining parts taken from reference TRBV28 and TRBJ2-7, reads DVKVTQSSRYLVKRTGEKVFLECVQDMDHENMFWYRQDPGLGLRLIYFSYDVKMKEKGDIPEGYSVSREKKERFSLILESASTNQTSMYLCASSFTVPYEQYFGPGTRLTVT.

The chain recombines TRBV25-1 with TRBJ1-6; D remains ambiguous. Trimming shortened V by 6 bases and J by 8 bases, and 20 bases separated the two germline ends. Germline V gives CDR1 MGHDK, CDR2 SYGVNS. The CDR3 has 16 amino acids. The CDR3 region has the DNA TGTGCCAGCAGAGCCCCCGGGGAGGCCCCCCATTCACCCCTCCACTTT. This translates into CASRAPGEAPHSPLHF.

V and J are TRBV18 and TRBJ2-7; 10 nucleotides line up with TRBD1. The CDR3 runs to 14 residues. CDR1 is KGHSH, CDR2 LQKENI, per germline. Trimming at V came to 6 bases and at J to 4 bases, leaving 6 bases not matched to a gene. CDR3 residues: CASSQGQGSYEQYF. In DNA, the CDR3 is TGTGCCAGCTCTCAGGGACAGGGGAGTTACGAGCAGTACTTC.

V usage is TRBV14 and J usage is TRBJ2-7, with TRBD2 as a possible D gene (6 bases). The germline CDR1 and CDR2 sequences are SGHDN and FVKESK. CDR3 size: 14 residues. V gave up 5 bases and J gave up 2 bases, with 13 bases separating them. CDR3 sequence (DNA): TGTGCCAGCAGCGGATCGGGGGAGGCCTACGAGCAGTACTTC. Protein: CASSGSGEAYEQYF. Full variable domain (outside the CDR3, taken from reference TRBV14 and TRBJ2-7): EAGVTQFPSHSVIEKGQTVTLRCDPISGHDNLYWYRRVMGKEIKFLLHFVKESKQDESGMPNNRFLAERTGGTYSTLKVQPAELEDSGVYFCASSGSGEAYEQYFGPGTRLTVT.

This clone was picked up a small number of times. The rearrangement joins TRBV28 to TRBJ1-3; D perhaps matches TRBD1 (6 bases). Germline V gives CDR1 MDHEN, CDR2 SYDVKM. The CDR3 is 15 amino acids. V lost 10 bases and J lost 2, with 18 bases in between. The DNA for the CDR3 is TGTGCCACCAGGCGAGGGACAATGACTGGAAACACCATATATTTT. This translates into CATRRGTMTGNTIYF.